The next 20 T cell receptor beta chains were all read from a single sample in a study of blood T cells in healthy people across ages. Sample-barcoded 5' priming and a J-beta primer mix drove a second PCR of roughly 7 to 11 cycles. TCRdb used MiXCR to reprocess the 5' RACE reads, holding one entry per CDR3 protein. The table includes around 1,900,000 distinct CDR3 sequences, about two fifths detected once. The sample was blood. Every receptor here comes from a human donor in good health.

This clonotype was found once. This rearrangement joins TRBV18 to TRBJ1-6, with D possibly TRBD1 on 5 matching bases. The CDR3 is 18 amino acids. Germline lookup yields CDR1 KGHSH and CDR2 LQKENI. V was pared by 0 bases and J by 7 bases, with 19 bases between. The CDR3 DNA follows: TGTGCCAGCTCACCACCGATTCCCCCCAGGGAAAGGAATTCACCCCTCCACTTT. Amino acid sequence: CASSPPIPPRERNSPLHF.

The J gene is TRBJ2-7, the V gene TRBV7-6, with D maybe TRBD2 (5 bases). Germline loops: CDR1 SGHVS, CDR2 FNYEAQ. The CDR3 runs 14 residues. Trimming pared 3 bases from V and 4 bases from J, leaving 13 bases between. CDR3 coding DNA: TGTGCCAGCAGCTTTTCCGGGGAACCTTACGAGCAGTACTTC. The encoded protein is CASSFSGEPYEQYF.

The gene calls are TRBV7-9 and TRBJ1-5; 7 nucleotides agree with TRBD1. The CDR3 consists of 16 residues. Trimming removed 3 bases from V and 6 bases from J; junction bases left unmatched: 11. Germline V gives CDR1 SEHNR, CDR2 FQNEAQ (reference sequence). The CDR3 protein is CASSFSGTAGRQPQHF. The CDR3 DNA reads as TGTGCCAGCAGCTTTTCCGGGACAGCGGGGCGTCAGCCCCAGCATTTT.

This clonotype was seen more than once but under ten times. The chain recombines TRBV4-1 with TRBJ2-2; TRBD1 aligns across 7 bases. V lost 4 bases to trimming and J lost 3 bases; unmatched junction nucleotides: 17. The CDR3 consists of 19 residues. Germline V gene sequence: CDR1 MGHRA, CDR2 YSYEKL. This CDR3 is CASSPTLTGARADTGELFF. The CDR3 region has the DNA TGCGCCAGCAGCCCAACACTCACAGGGGCTCGGGCTGACACCGGGGAGCTGTTTTTT.

The sample holds a few counts of this clonotype. The V and J genes are TRBV4-3 and TRBJ2-7; the D gene is possibly TRBD1 (6 bases). V dropped 4 bases and J dropped 4 bases, with 17 bases sitting between them. This CDR3 is 15 amino acids long. Germline V CDR1 and CDR2: LGHNA, YSLEER. CDR3 region: CASSPEDSRYYEQYF. DNA for the CDR3: TGCGCCAGCAGCCCAGAGGACAGCCGCTATTACGAGCAGTACTTC.

There are a few counts of this clonotype. The V call is TRBV3-1, the J call TRBJ2-3; 12 bases map to TRBD1. Unmatched junction bases numbered 8, after V lost 4 bases and J lost 0 bases. The CDR3 is 18 amino acids. Germline V gene lookup returns CDR1 LGHDT and CDR2 YNNKEL (reference sequence). The CDR3 DNA reads TGTGCCAGCAGCCTGGGACAGGGGGCCGAGTGGAGCACAGATACGCAGTATTTT. Translated, it gives CASSLGQGAEWSTDTQYF.

The genes are TRBV5-1 and TRBJ2-1; D gene ambiguous. The germline V gene has CDR1 SGHRS and CDR2 YFSETQ. The CDR3 covers 13 residues. The V and J ends lost 0 bases and 4 bases respectively, with 5 bases between them. The CDR3 reads CASSLGKYNEQFF. CDR3 DNA sequence: TGCGCCAGCAGCTTGGGTAAATACAATGAGCAGTTCTTC. Full variable domain (outside the CDR3, taken from reference TRBV5-1 and TRBJ2-1): KAGVTQTPRYLIKTRGQQVTLSCSPISGHRSVSWYQQTPGQGLQFLFEYFSETQRNKGNFPGRFSGRQFSNSRSEMNVSTLELGDSALYLCASSLGKYNEQFFGPGTRLTVL.

The chain employs TRBV28 and TRBJ2-3; either TRBD1 or TRBD2 may supply D (5 bases each). Germline CDR1 and CDR2: MDHEN and SYDVKM. The CDR3 is 15 residues long. Trimming left V 7 bases short and J 5 bases short, with 19 bases between. The CDR3 is CASTLKGLGVDTQYF. CDR3 in DNA: TGTGCCAGCACCCTGAAGGGGCTGGGAGTAGATACGCAGTATTTT. Variable domain in full (rest from reference TRBV28 and TRBJ2-3): DVKVTQSSRYLVKRTGEKVFLECVQDMDHENMFWYRQDPGLGLRLIYFSYDVKMKEKGDIPEGYSVSREKKERFSLILESASTNQTSMYLCASTLKGLGVDTQYFGPGTRLTVL.

The chain has TRBV12-3 or TRBV12-4 and TRBJ2-4; the D is unclear. The J call could be wrong; TRBJ2-7 is a better fit for the DNA end. This CDR3 is built from 11 residues. The CDR3 region has the DNA TGTGCCAGCAGTACCGGACACGAGCAGTACTTC. This gives the protein CASSTGHEQYF.

V usage is TRBV7-2 and J usage is TRBJ2-1; D may be TRBD1 (6 bases). This CDR3 comprises 13 residues. The germline V gene encodes CDR1 SGHTA and CDR2 FQGNSA. V was clipped by 10 bases and J by 10 bases, with 20 bases between them. DNA for the CDR3: TGTGCCAACAGTCAGAGCCCAGGGGCGGAGCAGTTCTTC. This sequence encodes CANSQSPGAEQFF.

This sequence joins TRBV11-2 and TRBJ1-2; 8 nucleotides line up with TRBD1. V trimming: 1 base; J trimming: 4 bases; junction bases outside the gene matches: 8. From germline, CDR1 is SGHAT and CDR2 FQNNGV. The CDR3 totals 16 residues. This chain's CDR3 is CASSLAGTGRGYGYTF. CDR3 nucleotides: TGTGCCAGCAGCTTAGCAGGGACAGGTCGGGGCTATGGCTACACCTTC.

This clonotype appeared a few times. The CDR3 here is CASSVGPFSNQPQHF. The CDR3 DNA is TGTGCCAGCAGCGTTGGTCCGTTTAGCAATCAGCCCCAGCATTTT. The J gene is TRBJ1-5, the V gene TRBV9, with no clear D. The CDR3 contains 15 residues. CDR1 is SGDLS and CDR2 is YYNGEE in the germline V gene. The V end lost 2 bases, the J end lost 0 bases, and 9 bases lay between the germline ends.

This clonotype showed up just a few times. The chain recombines TRBV5-1 with TRBJ1-4, with TRBD1 identical over 10 bases. Per germline, CDR1 SGHRS and CDR2 YFSETQ. After removal of 4 bases from V and 6 bases from J, the junction contained 3 bases not matched to a gene. This CDR3 is 14 amino acids long. This CDR3 reads CASSRDRGYEKLFF. The CDR3 nucleotides are TGCGCCAGCAGCCGGGACAGGGGTTATGAAAAACTGTTTTTT.

In this sample, this clonotype turned up a few times. This sequence joins TRBV28 and TRBJ1-6; possible D gene TRBD1, 5 bases. Germline V gene lookup returns CDR1 MDHEN and CDR2 SYDVKM. V gave up 6 bases and J gave up 7 bases, with 19 bases separating them. The CDR3 runs to 16 residues. The CDR3: CASRGRQGPGNSPLHF. CDR3 bases: TGTGCCAGCAGAGGTCGGCAGGGTCCAGGAAATTCACCCCTCCACTTT.

In this sample, this clonotype turned up a few times. The chain joins TRBV7-8 to TRBJ2-1; TRBD1 is a possible D gene (5 bases). The DNA end lines up better with TRBJ2-7; the J call may be wrong. The CDR3 totals 14 residues. Germline values: CDR1 SGHVS, CDR2 FQNEAQ. CDR3 amino acids: CASSPRTLIYEQYF. The CDR3 DNA reads TGTGCCAGCAGCCCAAGGACACTAATCTACGAGCAGTACTTC.

On this clonotype: A much larger clone is a single base away; this may be a read error. The gene calls are TRBV12-3 or TRBV12-4 and TRBJ2-1, with a possible D match to TRBD2 (5 bases). This CDR3 contains 15 residues. The CDR3, as DNA: TGTGCCAGCAGTTTTTGGCTAGCTCTCTACAATAAGCAGTTCTTC. Translating gives CASSFWLALYNKQFF.

This clonotype was seen a few times. The chain uses TRBV5-1 and TRBJ1-2; D is undetermined. The germline V gene encodes CDR1 SGHRS and CDR2 YFSETQ. V was shortened by 3 bases and J by 1 base, with 19 bases between the two germline ends. The CDR3 is 17 residues long. The CDR3 reads CASSSETGGQNNYGYTF. The CDR3 nucleotides read TGCGCCAGCAGCTCGGAGACTGGAGGTCAAAATAACTATGGCTACACCTTC.

The chain combines TRBV12-3 or TRBV12-4 with TRBJ2-4, with TRBD2 matching over 10 bases. After removal of 1 base from V and 13 bases from J, the junction contained 25 bases not matched to a gene. The CDR3 sequence is 20 residues long. The DNA of the CDR3 is TGTGCCAGCAGTTTAGAACCAACGGACTTTATAGCGGGGGGATACAATGAGCAGTACTTC. It codes for CASSLEPTDFIAGGYNEQYF.

The rearrangement uses TRBV20-1 and TRBJ1-2; 9 bases map to TRBD1. CDR3 length: 12 residues. J was trimmed by 8 bases and V by 7 bases; bases with no gene match: 8. The germline gives CDR1 DFQATT, CDR2 SNEGSKA (reference sequence). CDR3: CSVDRGARGYTF. DNA for the CDR3: TGCAGTGTCGACAGGGGGGCTCGCGGCTACACCTTC.

The chain joins TRBV7-9 to TRBJ1-1, with D possibly being TRBD1 (5 bases). The CDR3 spans 13 residues. CDR1 SEHNR and CDR2 FQNEAQ come from the germline V gene (reference sequence). V lost 4 bases and J 4 bases, leaving 10 bases between the germline ends. The DNA for the CDR3 is TGTGCCAGCAGCTCGGGACCTGTCACTGAAGCTTTCTTT. Residues: CASSSGPVTEAFF.